Shown below are 2 T cell receptor beta chains from a single sample sequenced in a study of CDR3 diversity in severe acne. MiXCR, run by TCRdb on the PCR reads, gives a single entry per CDR3 protein. The sample holds approximately 77,000 distinct CDR3 sequences, approximately 49% seen once. Sequencing was carried out using blood. The receptors here all came from a male donor with severe acne vulgaris.

The rearrangement joins TRBV19 to TRBJ1-4; 10 bases fit TRBD1. V was clipped by 5 bases and J by 6 bases; unmatched bases: 6. The CDR3 has 15 residues. Per the germline V gene, CDR1 is LNHDA and CDR2 is SQIVND (reference sequence). CDR3 in DNA: TGTGCCAGTAGTGAGACAGGGGGCGCTGATGAAAAACTGTTTTTT. It specifies CASSETGGADEKLFF.

This clonotype has just a few counts. The V call is TRBV25-1, the J call TRBJ1-5; D remains unclear. Germline lookup yields CDR1 MGHDK and CDR2 SYGVNS. With 3 bases removed from V and 7 bases from J, the gap between germline ends came to 7 bases. The CDR3 loop spans 12 amino acids. The CDR3 reads CASSDVDQPQHF. In DNA form, the CDR3 reads TGTGCCAGCAGTGACGTTGACCAGCCCCAGCATTTT. Full variable domain (rest looked up from reference TRBV25-1 and TRBJ1-5): EADIYQTPRYLVIGTGKKITLECSQTMGHDKMYWYQQDPGMELHLIHYSYGVNSTEKGDLSSESTVSRIRTEHFPLTLESARPSHTSQYLCASSDVDQPQHFGDGTRLSIL.